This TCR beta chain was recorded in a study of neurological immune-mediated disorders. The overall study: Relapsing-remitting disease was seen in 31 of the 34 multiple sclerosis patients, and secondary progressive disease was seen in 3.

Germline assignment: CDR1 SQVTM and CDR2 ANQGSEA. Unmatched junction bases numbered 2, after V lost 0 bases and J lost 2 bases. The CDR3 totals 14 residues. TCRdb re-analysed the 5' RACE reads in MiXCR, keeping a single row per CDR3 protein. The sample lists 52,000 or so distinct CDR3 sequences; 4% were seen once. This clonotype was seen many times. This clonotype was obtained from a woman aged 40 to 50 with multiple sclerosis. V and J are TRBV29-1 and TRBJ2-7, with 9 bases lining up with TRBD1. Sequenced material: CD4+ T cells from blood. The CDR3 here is CSVEEDRGTYEQYF. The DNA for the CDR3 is TGCAGCGTTGAAGAGGACAGGGGAACCTACGAGCAGTACTTC.